The rows below give T cell receptor beta chains drawn from one sample of a study of blood T cell repertoires in COVID-19. Sequencing was performed with immunoSEQ multiplex PCR; in TCRdb, only in-frame clones are kept and a portion is missing. The repertoire holds approximately 240,000 clones, with 65% to 85% as singletons. Sequencing was done on a sample of peripheral blood. The receptors derive from a woman aged 40 to 50 with active or convalescent COVID-19. The CDR3 runs from the conserved cysteine through the conserved F or W. Each record gives: D gene, clone size, J gene, V gene, CDR3 DNA, CDR3 protein. The D gene is left open where the match is weak. The size field is filled for only some rows; it gives once, few, many or a size class.

>NA|NA|TRBJ1-1|TRBV6-8
TGTGCCAGCAGTTACTCGATTATCGGACAGAAACCTTTGAACACTGAAGCTTTCTTT
CASSYSIIGQKPLNTEAFF
>NA|NA|TRBJ2-1|TRBV6-4
TGTGCCAGCAGTGAAACATCCTACAATGAGCAGTTCTTC
CASSETSYNEQFF
>TRBD1|NA|TRBJ2-3|TRBV5-6
TGTGCCAGCAGCCGTGACAGGGATAGCACAGATACGCAGTATTTT
CASSRDRDSTDTQYF
>TRBD1|NA|TRBJ1-6|TRBV5-6
TGTGCCAGCAGTTCCGGGACAGCGAATTCACCCCTCCACTTT
CASSSGTANSPLHF
>TRBD1|once|TRBJ2-7|TRBV29-1
TGCAGCGTTGAAGCGGGACAGGGCTTCTACGAGCAGTACTTC
CSVEAGQGFYEQYF
>NA|few|TRBJ1-1|TRBV7-9
TGTGCCAGCAGAAAAACAGGGTACATGAACACTGAAGCTTTCTTT
CASRKTGYMNTEAFF
>NA|NA|TRBJ2-5|TRBV5-5
TGTGCCAGCAGCTTGGGAGGGATCGGTAGGGAGACCCAGTACTTC
CASSLGGIGRETQYF
>TRBD1|many|TRBJ2-1|TRBV29-1
TGCAGCGCTAGAGACAGGGGCGCATACAATGAGCAGTTCTTC
CSARDRGAYNEQFF
>TRBD1|few|TRBJ2-2|TRBV5-1
TGCGCCAGCAGGCCCAGGGGGCTGGACACCGGGGAGCTGTTTTTT
CASRPRGLDTGELFF
>NA|once|TRBJ1-5|TRBV29-1
TGCAGCGGCACAACCGGGGTCAATCAGCCCCAGCATTTT
CSGTTGVNQPQHF
>TRBD1|NA|TRBJ1-2|TRBV7-9
TGTGCCAGCAGCCGCACAGGGGGCGGCTACACCTTC
CASSRTGGGYTF
>NA|NA|TRBJ2-2|TRBV5-1
TGCGCCAGCAGCTCATTACTCTCATCTGACACCGGGGAGCTGTTTTTT
CASSSLLSSDTGELFF
>NA|NA|TRBJ2-2|TRBV11-3
TGTGCCAGCAGCTTGCAGGGTCAGGCCGGGGAGCTGTTTTTT
CASSLQGQAGELFF
>TRBD2|NA|TRBJ2-2|TRBV4-1
TGCGCCAGCAGCCAATCCCCGGGAGGGACCGGGGAGCTGTTTTTT
CASSQSPGGTGELFF
>NA|NA|TRBJ1-5|TRBV30
TGTGCCTGGAGTCAACAGGGATTGGGTCAGCCCCAGCATTTT
CAWSQQGLGQPQHF
>TRBD1|NA|TRBJ1-1|TRBV5-4
TGTGCCAGCAGCCTTAGACAGGGACGGGCTGAAGCTTTCTTT
CASSLRQGRAEAFF
>TRBD2|NA|TRBJ2-1|TRBV9
TGTGCCAGCAGCGTAGATCGGGGGGTTACCTACAATGAGCAGTTCTTC
CASSVDRGVTYNEQFF
>TRBD1|NA|TRBJ1-2|TRBV3-1/TRBV3-2
TGTGCCAGCAGCCCGTTGAGGGGGCCTAACTATGGCTACACCTTC
CASSPLRGPNYGYTF
>NA|NA|TRBJ1-2|TRBV20-1
TGCAGTGCTACGCGGCTCCTCGGCTACACCTTC
CSATRLLGYTF
>NA|NA|TRBJ2-7|TRBV9
TGTGCCAGCAGCGACGGAGTCGACGAGCAGTACTTC
CASSDGVDEQYF
>TRBD1|NA|TRBJ1-6|TRBV7-9
TGTGCCAGCAGCTTAGGGACAGGGTATAATTCACCCCTCCACTTT
CASSLGTGYNSPLHF
>TRBD2|NA|TRBJ2-1|TRBV3-1/TRBV3-2
TGTGCCAGCAGCCAAACCGCCGGGGGGAACTACAATGAGCAGTTCTTC
CASSQTAGGNYNEQFF
>NA|NA|TRBJ1-1|TRBV10-3
TGTGCCATCAGTGCTCAGTCCACTGAAGCTTTCTTT
CAISAQSTEAFF
>NA|NA|TRBJ1-1|TRBV11-1
TGTGCCAGCAACCCAAATGCCAGGGCCTCTGAAGCTTTCTTT
CASNPNARASEAFF
>NA|once|TRBJ1-2|TRBV29-1
TGCAGCACCGACAGTCCCCCTAACTATGGCTACACCTTC
CSTDSPPNYGYTF
>NA|NA|TRBJ2-7|TRBV11-3
TGTGCCAGCAGCTTAGGAGACAGCCCCTCCTACGAGCAGTACTTC
CASSLGDSPSYEQYF